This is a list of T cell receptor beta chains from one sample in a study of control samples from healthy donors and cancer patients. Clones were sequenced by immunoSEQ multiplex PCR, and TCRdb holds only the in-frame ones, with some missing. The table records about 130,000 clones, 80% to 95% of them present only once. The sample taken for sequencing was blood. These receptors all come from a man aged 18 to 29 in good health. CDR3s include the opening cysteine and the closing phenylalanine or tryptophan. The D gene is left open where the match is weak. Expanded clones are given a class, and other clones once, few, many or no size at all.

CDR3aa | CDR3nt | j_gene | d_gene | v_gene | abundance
CASSLERKPYEQYF | TGCGCCAGCAGCTTGGAGCGGAAACCCTACGAGCAGTACTTC | TRBJ2-7 | . | TRBV5-1 | .
CATSYSDSPYNEQFF | TGTGCCACCAGCTACAGTGATTCCCCATACAATGAGCAGTTCTTC | TRBJ2-1 | . | TRBV24-1 | .
CASSSGTSNYNEQFF | TGTGCCAGCAGCTCCGGGACTAGCAATTACAATGAGCAGTTCTTC | TRBJ2-1 | TRBD2 | TRBV9 | .
CASSRSGRAADTQYF | TGCGCCAGCAGCCGGAGCGGGAGGGCGGCAGATACGCAGTATTTT | TRBJ2-3 | TRBD2 | TRBV4-3 | once
CASSQRGDPYNEQFF | TGTGCCAGCAGCCAGAGGGGGGATCCCTACAATGAGCAGTTCTTC | TRBJ2-1 | . | TRBV3-1/TRBV3-2 | .
CAISESREGTGELFF | TGTGCCATCAGTGAGTCCAGGGAGGGCACCGGGGAGCTGTTTTTT | TRBJ2-2 | TRBD2 | TRBV10-3 | .
CASRFTRDRGQVGTEAFF | TGTGCAAGTCGCTTTACCCGGGACAGGGGACAGGTTGGGACTGAAGCTTTCTTT | TRBJ1-1 | . | TRBV12-2 | few
CASSFWNFSGANVLTF | TGTGCCAGCAGCTTTTGGAATTTCTCTGGGGCCAACGTCCTGACTTTC | TRBJ2-6 | . | TRBV11-3 | .
CASSLFRQGNEKLFF | TGTGCCAGCAGCTTGTTTCGTCAGGGAAATGAAAAACTGTTTTTT | TRBJ1-4 | . | TRBV5-5 | .
CASSQGVGKGRAFF | TGTGCCAGCAGCCAAGGGGTGGGGAAGGGACGCGCTTTCTTT | TRBJ1-1 | . | TRBV3-1/TRBV3-2 | .
CASSILATDTQYF | TGTGCCAGCAGCATCTTAGCAACAGATACGCAGTATTTT | TRBJ2-3 | . | TRBV7-9 | once
CSVKDGNTEAFF | TGCAGCGTGAAGGACGGTAACACTGAAGCTTTCTTT | TRBJ1-1 | . | TRBV29-1 | once
CASNQGDSYEQYF | TGTGCCAGCAACCAAGGGGATTCCTACGAGCAGTACTTC | TRBJ2-7 | . | TRBV3-1/TRBV3-2 | .
CATSDSRGNQPQHF | TGTGCCACCAGTGATTCCCGGGGCAATCAGCCCCAGCATTTT | TRBJ1-5 | . | TRBV24-1 | .
CASSLRTGENSPLHF | TGTGCCAGCAGTCTCAGGACAGGGGAGAATTCACCCCTCCACTTT | TRBJ1-6 | TRBD1 | TRBV6-6 | .
CASSPLRSTSSTDTQYF | TGTGCCAGCAGCCCCCTTCGGAGTACCTCTAGCACAGATACGCAGTATTTT | TRBJ2-3 | . | TRBV7-6 | .
CASSLASGGSYEQYF | TGCGCCAGCAGCTTGGCTAGCGGGGGCTCCTACGAGCAGTACTTC | TRBJ2-7 | TRBD2 | TRBV5-1 | .
CASSPWQGTEAFF | TGTGCCAGCAGCCCTTGGCAGGGGACCGAAGCTTTCTTT | TRBJ1-1 | . | TRBV11-3 | .
CASSERTGVNSGNTIYF | TGTGCCAGCAGCGAACGGACAGGGGTAAATTCTGGAAACACCATATATTTT | TRBJ1-3 | TRBD1 | TRBV11-3 | .
CATSDPGGGGGDTQYF | TGTGCCACCAGTGACCCCGGCGGGGGAGGGGGAGATACGCAGTATTTT | TRBJ2-3 | . | TRBV24-1 | .
CSVGGGPTGKDYEQYF | TGCAGCGTTGGCGGAGGTCCGACAGGAAAGGACTACGAGCAGTACTTC | TRBJ2-7 | . | TRBV29-1 | .
CSSTGSSYNEQFF | TGCAGCAGTACAGGGAGCTCCTACAATGAGCAGTTCTTC | TRBJ2-1 | . | TRBV29-1 | .
CASSAGTGGHTIYF | TGTGCCAGCAGCGCAGGGACAGGGGGGCACACCATATATTTT | TRBJ1-3 | TRBD1 | TRBV7-9 | few
CAISVGDVGELFF | TGTGCCATCAGCGTGGGGGACGTCGGGGAGCTGTTTTTT | TRBJ2-2 | . | TRBV10-3 | .
CASSLLERADTGELFF | TGTGCCAGCAGCTTACTTGAGCGGGCCGACACCGGGGAGCTGTTTTTT | TRBJ2-2 | . | TRBV7-3 | .
CASSLAPSGYNEQFF | TGTGCCAGCAGTTTAGCCCCTAGCGGGTACAATGAGCAGTTCTTC | TRBJ2-1 | TRBD2 | TRBV28 | .
CASSLGQLDQPQHF | TGTGCCAGCAGCTTGGGACAACTTGATCAGCCCCAGCATTTT | TRBJ1-5 | . | TRBV5-8 | .
CASSYSGHQETQYF | TGTGCCAGCAGTTACTCGGGCCATCAAGAGACCCAGTACTTC | TRBJ2-5 | . | TRBV6-2/TRBV6-3 | .
CASIFNKDSNEKLFF | TGTGCCAGCATCTTTAATAAGGACAGTAACGAAAAACTGTTTTTT | TRBJ1-4 | . | TRBV2 | few
CASSRPDWKLFF | TGTGCCAGCAGCCGGCCCGACTGGAAACTGTTTTTT | TRBJ1-4 | . | TRBV12-3/TRBV12-4 | once
CAISESKRDSFSYNEQFF | TGTGCCATCAGTGAGTCGAAGCGGGATTCTTTTTCCTACAATGAGCAGTTCTTC | TRBJ2-1 | TRBD2 | TRBV10-3 | .
CSVARDSKNIQYF | TGCAGCGTTGCCCGGGACAGCAAAAACATTCAGTACTTC | TRBJ2-4 | TRBD1 | TRBV29-1 | .
CAWSVRDRGNEKLFF | TGTGCCTGGAGTGTACGGGACAGGGGAAATGAAAAACTGTTTTTT | TRBJ1-4 | TRBD1 | TRBV30 | .
CASSEDTISYNEQFF | TGTGCCAGCAGCGAGGACACGATCTCCTACAATGAGCAGTTCTTC | TRBJ2-1 | . | TRBV6-2/TRBV6-3 | .
CATGQEFSPLHF | TGTGCCACGGGACAGGAGTTTTCACCCCTCCACTTT | TRBJ1-6 | TRBD1 | TRBV3-1/TRBV3-2 | .
CASSLGGLAGDLEQFF | TGTGCCAGCAGCTTAGGGGGACTAGCGGGGGATCTTGAGCAGTTCTTC | TRBJ2-1 | TRBD2 | TRBV7-9 | .
CASSQEGSFSEAFF | TGTGCCAGCAGCCAAGAAGGAAGCTTTTCTGAAGCTTTCTTT | TRBJ1-1 | . | TRBV3-1/TRBV3-2 | .
CATSRKRTGGVSQPQHF | TGTGCCACCAGCAGAAAAAGAACAGGGGGCGTCAGTCAGCCCCAGCATTTT | TRBJ1-5 | TRBD1 | TRBV15 | .
CASSLSWGTQYF | TGTGCCAGCAGCCTCTCCTGGGGTACGCAGTATTTT | TRBJ2-3 | . | TRBV27 | .
CASSEQGTNEKLFF | TGTGCCAGCTCAGAACAGGGGACTAATGAAAAACTGTTTTTT | TRBJ1-4 | TRBD1 | TRBV18 | .
CATRARTDTQYF | TGTGCCACCAGGGCTAGGACAGATACGCAGTATTTT | TRBJ2-3 | . | TRBV24-1 | .
CASSLGQVDEQYF | TGTGCCAGCAGCTTAGGACAGGTCGACGAGCAGTACTTC | TRBJ2-7 | TRBD1 | TRBV5-4 | once
CASSQGTSFEQYF | TGTGCCAGCAGCCAAGGGACTAGTTTTGAGCAGTACTTC | TRBJ2-7 | TRBD2 | TRBV3-1/TRBV3-2 | .
CASSPRGGTIYF | TGTGCCAGCAGCCCGCGAGGCGGCACCATATATTTT | TRBJ1-3 | . | TRBV3-1/TRBV3-2 | .
CASEPTGGSGKLFF | TGTGCTAGTGAACCTACCGGGGGGAGTGGCAAACTGTTTTTT | TRBJ1-4 | . | TRBV12-5 | .
CASSPPRGEDTQYF | TGTGCCAGCAGTCCTCCAAGGGGGGAGGATACGCAGTATTTT | TRBJ2-3 | . | TRBV27 | .
CASSWRGVSLYNEQFF | TGTGCCAGCAGCTGGAGAGGTGTATCCCTCTACAATGAGCAGTTCTTC | TRBJ2-1 | . | TRBV11-2 | .
CASSLGGYSNQPQHF | TGTGCCAGCAGCTTGGGGGGATATAGCAATCAGCCCCAGCATTTT | TRBJ1-5 | . | TRBV5-8 | .
CASSLQGAGYGYTF | TGTGCCAGCAGTTTACAGGGGGCGGGCTATGGCTACACCTTC | TRBJ1-2 | TRBD1 | TRBV28 | .
CASSLRQNNSPLHF | TGTGCCAGCAGCTTGAGACAGAATAATTCACCCCTCCACTTT | TRBJ1-6 | . | TRBV7-2 | .
CASSLNPLQGGTEAFF | TGCGCCAGCAGCTTGAACCCACTACAGGGAGGGACTGAAGCTTTCTTT | TRBJ1-1 | . | TRBV5-1 | .
CASNGEYGHNEQFF | TGTGCCAGTAACGGGGAGTACGGACACAATGAGCAGTTCTTC | TRBJ2-1 | . | TRBV19 | .
CASSRPGTGGGVNEKLFF | TGCGCCAGCAGTCGACCCGGGACAGGGGGCGGAGTAAATGAAAAACTGTTTTTT | TRBJ1-4 | TRBD1 | TRBV10-1 | .
CSASSASYNEQFF | TGCAGTGCTAGTTCGGCTTCCTACAATGAGCAGTTCTTC | TRBJ2-1 | . | TRBV20-1 | .
CASSAVSGNQPQHF | TGTGCCAGCAGCGCCGTTTCTGGAAATCAGCCCCAGCATTTT | TRBJ1-5 | . | TRBV7-2 | .
CASSPGQGNEQYF | TGTGCCAGCTCACCAGGACAGGGGAACGAGCAGTACTTC | TRBJ2-7 | TRBD1 | TRBV18 | once
CASSLKPGQGPPYGYTF | TGTGCCAGCAGCTTAAAGCCCGGACAGGGCCCCCCCTATGGCTACACCTTC | TRBJ1-2 | TRBD1 | TRBV7-3 | .